This is a list of T cell receptor beta chains from one sample in a study of OX40 agonist ivuxolimab in advanced cancers. Sequencing used immunoSEQ multiplex PCR; TCRdb keeps in-frame clones, though not all of them. The repertoire consists of fewer than 60,000 clones, with 80% to 90% occurring once and the leading ten covering 14% to 15%. The sample in question was CD4+ or CD8+ T cells sorted from blood, obtained in a trial of the OX40 agonist ivuxolimab. These receptor sequences come from an adult with an advanced solid tumor such as melanoma, head and neck, liver or kidney cancer. Each CDR3 is given with its conserved first and last residue. Fields, in order: CDR3 DNA, CDR3 protein, clone size, V gene, D gene, J gene. The D gene is left open where the match is weak. Not all rows give a size; the values are once, few, many and, for expanded clones, a class.

TGTGCCAGCAGTACCCTCGGGACCCGCATGAAAAATGAGCAGTTCTTC,CASSTLGTRMKNEQFF,.,TRBV27,.,TRBJ2-1
TGTGCCAGCAGCTTGGGGGACAGGGCCACAGATACGCAGTATTTT,CASSLGDRATDTQYF,once,TRBV5-8,TRBD1,TRBJ2-3
TGTGCCAGTAGTATAGTCCCAGACGGTGCCTACGAGCAGTACTTC,CASSIVPDGAYEQYF,.,TRBV19,.,TRBJ2-7
TGTGCCAGCAGCATCCGGACGGATGGAAACACCATATATTTT,CASSIRTDGNTIYF,.,TRBV7-2,.,TRBJ1-3
TGCAGCGTCGTTCCGGGACGCAATGAGCAGTTCTTC,CSVVPGRNEQFF,.,TRBV29-1,.,TRBJ2-1
TGTGCCAGCAGTCCCCATCCATCTGTGCGTAACTATGGCTACACCTTC,CASSPHPSVRNYGYTF,few,TRBV27,.,TRBJ1-2
TGTGCCAACTCCGGGACGGCTCTTGAAGCTTTCTTT,CANSGTALEAFF,.,TRBV30,.,TRBJ1-1
TGTGCCAGCAGCTTAGAATTAGGGGACAGGGGGCGGTCCTACAATGAGCAGTTCTTC,CASSLELGDRGRSYNEQFF,.,TRBV7-9,TRBD1,TRBJ2-1
TGTGCCAGCAAAGAAAACTATGGCTACACCTTC,CASKENYGYTF,.,TRBV6-1,.,TRBJ1-2
TGTGCCAGCAGCCAACCGGGACAGGGGGCCTACGAGCAGTACTTC,CASSQPGQGAYEQYF,.,TRBV6-5,TRBD1,TRBJ2-7
TGTGCCAGCAGAGGTCGTGAAAACTATGGCTACACCTTC,CASRGRENYGYTF,.,TRBV2,.,TRBJ1-2
TGTGCCAGCAGCGCCACCGGGACAAAAAACACCGGGGAGCTGTTTTTT,CASSATGTKNTGELFF,.,TRBV9,.,TRBJ2-2
TGCGCCAGCAGCCAGACGGCCTCCTACGAGCAGTACTTC,CASSQTASYEQYF,.,TRBV4-1,.,TRBJ2-7
TGTGCCAGCAGTCACTCCACAGATACGCAGTATTTT,CASSHSTDTQYF,.,TRBV27,.,TRBJ2-3
TGTGCCAGCAGCTTCGGACAGGCCAATTCACCCCTCCACTTT,CASSFGQANSPLHF,.,TRBV9,TRBD1,TRBJ1-6